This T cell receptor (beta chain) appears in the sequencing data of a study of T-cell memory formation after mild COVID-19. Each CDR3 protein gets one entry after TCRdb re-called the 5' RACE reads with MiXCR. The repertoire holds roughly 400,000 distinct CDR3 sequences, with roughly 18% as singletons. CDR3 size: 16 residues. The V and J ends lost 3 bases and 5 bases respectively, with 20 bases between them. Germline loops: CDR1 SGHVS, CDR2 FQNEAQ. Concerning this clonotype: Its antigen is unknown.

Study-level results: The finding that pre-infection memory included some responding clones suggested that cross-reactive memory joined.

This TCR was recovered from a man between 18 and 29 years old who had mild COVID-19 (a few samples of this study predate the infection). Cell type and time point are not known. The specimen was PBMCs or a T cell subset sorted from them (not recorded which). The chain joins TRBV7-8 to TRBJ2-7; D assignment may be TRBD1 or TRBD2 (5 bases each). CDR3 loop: CASSFRRDPARDEQYF. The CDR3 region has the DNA TGTGCCAGCAGCTTTCGCCGGGACCCTGCGAGAGACGAGCAGTACTTC. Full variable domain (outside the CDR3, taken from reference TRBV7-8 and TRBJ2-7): GAGVSQSPRYKVAKRGQDVALRCDPISGHVSLFWYQQALGQGPEFLTYFQNEAQLDKSGLPSDRFFAERPEGSVSTLKIQRTQQEDSAVYLCASSFRRDPARDEQYFGPGTRLTVT.